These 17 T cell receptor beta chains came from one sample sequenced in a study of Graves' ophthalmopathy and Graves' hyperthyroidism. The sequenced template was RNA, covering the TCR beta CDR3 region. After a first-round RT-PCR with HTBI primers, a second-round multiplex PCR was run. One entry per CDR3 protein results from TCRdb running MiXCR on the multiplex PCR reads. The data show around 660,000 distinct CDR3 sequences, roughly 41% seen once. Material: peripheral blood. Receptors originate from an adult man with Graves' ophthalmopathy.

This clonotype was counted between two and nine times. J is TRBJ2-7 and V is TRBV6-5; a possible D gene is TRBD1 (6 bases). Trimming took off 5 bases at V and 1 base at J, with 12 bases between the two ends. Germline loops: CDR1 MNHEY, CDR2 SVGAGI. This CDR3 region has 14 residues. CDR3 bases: TGTGCCAGCAGTGGCACAGGGAATTCCTACGAGCAGTACTTC. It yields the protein CASSGTGNSYEQYF.

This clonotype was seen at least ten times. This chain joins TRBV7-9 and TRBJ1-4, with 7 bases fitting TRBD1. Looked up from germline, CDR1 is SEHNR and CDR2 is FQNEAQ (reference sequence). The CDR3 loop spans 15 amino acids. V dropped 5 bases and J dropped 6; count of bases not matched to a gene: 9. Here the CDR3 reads CASSQDRDRYEKLFF. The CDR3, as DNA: TGTGCCAGCAGCCAGGACCGGGACAGATATGAAAAACTGTTTTTT.

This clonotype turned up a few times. In DNA form, the CDR3 reads TGCAGTGCTAGTAAAGGGCAGGGTTACACCGGGGAGCTGTTTTTT. Protein sequence: CSASKGQGYTGELFF. J is TRBJ2-2 and V is TRBV20-1, with D possibly matching TRBD1 (5 bases). CDR3 length: 15 amino acids. CDR1 and CDR2 (germline): DFQATT, SNEGSKA (reference sequence). The V gene lost 3 bases and the J gene lost 3 bases, with 14 bases spanning the gap.

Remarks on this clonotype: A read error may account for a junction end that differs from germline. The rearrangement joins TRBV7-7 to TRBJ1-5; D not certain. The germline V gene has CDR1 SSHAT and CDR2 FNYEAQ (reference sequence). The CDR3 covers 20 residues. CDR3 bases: TGTGCTAGCAGCCCAAGGGCCGCCCGGGTTTTTGGCATTCTTTTTCAGCCCCAGCATTTT. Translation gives CASSPRAARVFGILFQPQHF.

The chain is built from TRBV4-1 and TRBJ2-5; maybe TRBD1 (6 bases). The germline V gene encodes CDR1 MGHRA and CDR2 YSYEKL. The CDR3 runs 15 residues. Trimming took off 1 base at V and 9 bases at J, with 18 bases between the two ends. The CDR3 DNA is TGCGCCAGCAGCCAAGTAGCCACAGGGAACCAGCCCCAGTACTTC. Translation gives CASSQVATGNQPQYF.

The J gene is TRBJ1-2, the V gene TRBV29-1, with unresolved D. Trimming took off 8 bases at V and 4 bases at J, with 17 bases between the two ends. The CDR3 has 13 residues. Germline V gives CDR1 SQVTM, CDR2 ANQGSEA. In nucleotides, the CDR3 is TGCAGCCAAGTCGTAGCAGTTTCCTATGGCTACACCTTC. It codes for CSQVVAVSYGYTF.

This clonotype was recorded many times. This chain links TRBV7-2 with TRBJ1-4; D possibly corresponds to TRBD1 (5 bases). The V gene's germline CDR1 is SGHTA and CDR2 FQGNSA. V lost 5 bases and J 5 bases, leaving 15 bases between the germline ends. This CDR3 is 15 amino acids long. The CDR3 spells CASSPRDGRNEKLFF. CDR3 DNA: TGTGCCAGCAGCCCCCGGGACGGAAGAAATGAAAAACTGTTTTTT.

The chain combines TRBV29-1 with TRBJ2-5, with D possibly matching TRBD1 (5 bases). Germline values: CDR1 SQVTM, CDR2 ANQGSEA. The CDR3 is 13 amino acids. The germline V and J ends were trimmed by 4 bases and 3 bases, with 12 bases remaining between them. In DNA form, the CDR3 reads TGCAGCGTTGCTCAGGGTCGTAAAGAGACCCAGTACTTC. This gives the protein CSVAQGRKETQYF.

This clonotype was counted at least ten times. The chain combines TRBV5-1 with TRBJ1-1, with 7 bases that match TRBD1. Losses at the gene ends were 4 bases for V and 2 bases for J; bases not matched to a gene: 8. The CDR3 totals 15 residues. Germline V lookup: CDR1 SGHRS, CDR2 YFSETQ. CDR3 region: CASSLRTGTNTEAFF. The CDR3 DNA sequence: TGCGCCAGCAGCCTGAGGACAGGCACCAACACTGAAGCTTTCTTT.

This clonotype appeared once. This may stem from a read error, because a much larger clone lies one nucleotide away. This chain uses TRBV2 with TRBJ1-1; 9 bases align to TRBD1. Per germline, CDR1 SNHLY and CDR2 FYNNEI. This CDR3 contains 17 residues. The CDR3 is CASSHQGWDRVNTEASF. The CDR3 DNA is TGTGCCAGCAGCCACCAAGGCTGGGACAGGGTGAACACTGAAGCTTCCTTT.

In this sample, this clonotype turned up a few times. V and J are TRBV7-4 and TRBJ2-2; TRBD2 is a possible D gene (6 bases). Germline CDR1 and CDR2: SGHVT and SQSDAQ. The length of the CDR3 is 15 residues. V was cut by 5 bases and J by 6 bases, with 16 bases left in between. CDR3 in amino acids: CASSPGLVGSGELFF. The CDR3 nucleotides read TGTGCCAGCAGCCCGGGACTCGTTGGGTCCGGGGAGCTGTTTTTT.

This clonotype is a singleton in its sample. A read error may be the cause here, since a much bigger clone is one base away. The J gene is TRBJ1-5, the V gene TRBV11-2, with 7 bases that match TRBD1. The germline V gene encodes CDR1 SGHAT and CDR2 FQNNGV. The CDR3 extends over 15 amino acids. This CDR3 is CANSSGGKVNQPQHF. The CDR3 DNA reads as TGTGCCAACAGCTCAGGGGGAAAAGTCAATCAGCCCCAGCATTTT. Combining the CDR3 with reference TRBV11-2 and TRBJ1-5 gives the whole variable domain EAGVAQSPRYKIIEKRQSVAFWCNPISGHATLYWYQQILGQGPKLLIQFQNNGVVDDSQLPKDRFSAERLKGVDSTLKIQPAKLEDSAVYLCANSSGGKVNQPQHFGDGTRLSIL.

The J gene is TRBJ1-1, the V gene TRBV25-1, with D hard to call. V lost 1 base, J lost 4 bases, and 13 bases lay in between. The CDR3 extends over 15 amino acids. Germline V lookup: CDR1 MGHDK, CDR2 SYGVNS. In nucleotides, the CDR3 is TGTGCCAGCAGTGAATGGGCGGTACGACCCACTGAAGCTTTCTTT. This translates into CASSEWAVRPTEAFF.

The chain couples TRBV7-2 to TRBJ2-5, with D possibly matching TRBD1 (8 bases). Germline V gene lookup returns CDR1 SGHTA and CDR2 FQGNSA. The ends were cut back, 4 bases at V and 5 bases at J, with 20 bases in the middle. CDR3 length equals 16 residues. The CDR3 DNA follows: TGTGCCAGCAGCTACGGACAGGGAGGGGGCTGGGAGACCCAGTACTTC. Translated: CASSYGQGGGWETQYF.

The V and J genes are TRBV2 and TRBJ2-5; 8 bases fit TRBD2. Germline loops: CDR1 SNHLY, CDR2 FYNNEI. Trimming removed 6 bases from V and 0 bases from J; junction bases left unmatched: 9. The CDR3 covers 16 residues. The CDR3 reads CASRPLAEGYQETQYF. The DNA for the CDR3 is TGTGCCAGCAGACCACTAGCGGAGGGGTACCAAGAGACCCAGTACTTC.

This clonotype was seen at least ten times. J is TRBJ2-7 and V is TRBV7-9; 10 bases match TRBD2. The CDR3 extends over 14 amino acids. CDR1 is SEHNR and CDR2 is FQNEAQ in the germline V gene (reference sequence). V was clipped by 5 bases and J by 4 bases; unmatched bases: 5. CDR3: CASSTLAGVYEQYF. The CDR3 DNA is TGTGCCAGCAGCACCCTAGCGGGAGTGTACGAGCAGTACTTC. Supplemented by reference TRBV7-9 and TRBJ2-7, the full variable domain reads DTGVSQNPRHKITKRGQNVTFRCDPISEHNRLYWYRQTLGQGPEFLTYFQNEAQLEKSRLLSDRFSAERPKGSFSTLEIQRTEQGDSAMYLCASSTLAGVYEQYFGPGTRLTVT.

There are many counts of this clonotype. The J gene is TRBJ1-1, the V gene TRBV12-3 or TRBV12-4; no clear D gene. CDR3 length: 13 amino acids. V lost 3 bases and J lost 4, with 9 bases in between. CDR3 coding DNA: TGTGCCAGCAGTTTCGAGAGTACCACTGAAGCTTTCTTT. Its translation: CASSFESTTEAFF.